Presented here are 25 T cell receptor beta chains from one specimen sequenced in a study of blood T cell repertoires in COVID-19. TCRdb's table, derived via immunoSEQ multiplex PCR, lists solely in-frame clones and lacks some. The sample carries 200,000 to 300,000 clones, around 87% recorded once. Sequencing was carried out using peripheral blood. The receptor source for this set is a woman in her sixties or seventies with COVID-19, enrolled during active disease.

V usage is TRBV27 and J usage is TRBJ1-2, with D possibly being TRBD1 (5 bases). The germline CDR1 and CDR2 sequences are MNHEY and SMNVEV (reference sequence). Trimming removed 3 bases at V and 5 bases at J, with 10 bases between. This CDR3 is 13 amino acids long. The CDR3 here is CASSLRGTYGYTF. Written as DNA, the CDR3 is TGTGCCAGCAGTTTGCGGGGCACTTATGGCTACACCTTC.

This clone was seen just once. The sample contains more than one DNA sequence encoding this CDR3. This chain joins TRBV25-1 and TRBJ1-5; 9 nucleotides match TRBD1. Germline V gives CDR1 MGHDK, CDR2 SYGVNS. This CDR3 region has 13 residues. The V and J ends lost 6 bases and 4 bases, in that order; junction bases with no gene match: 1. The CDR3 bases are TGTGCCAGCAGGGGACAGGGAAATCAGCCCCAGCATTTT. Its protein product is CASRGQGNQPQHF. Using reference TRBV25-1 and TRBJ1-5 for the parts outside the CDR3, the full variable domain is EADIYQTPRYLVIGTGKKITLECSQTMGHDKMYWYQQDPGMELHLIHYSYGVNSTEKGDLSSESTVSRIRTEHFPLTLESARPSHTSQYLCASRGQGNQPQHFGDGTRLSIL.

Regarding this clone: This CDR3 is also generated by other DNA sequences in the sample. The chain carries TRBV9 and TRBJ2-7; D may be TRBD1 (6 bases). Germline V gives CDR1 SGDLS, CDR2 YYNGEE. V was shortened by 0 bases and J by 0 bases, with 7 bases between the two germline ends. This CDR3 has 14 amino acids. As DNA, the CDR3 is TGTGCCAGCAGCGTAGTGGACAGCTCCTACGAGCAGTACTTC. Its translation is CASSVVDSSYEQYF.

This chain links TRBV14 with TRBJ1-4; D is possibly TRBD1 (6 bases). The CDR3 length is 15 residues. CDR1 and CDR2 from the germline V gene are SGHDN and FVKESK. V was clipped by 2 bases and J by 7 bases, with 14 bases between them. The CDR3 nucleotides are TGTGCCAGCAGCCAACTCGGGACACGGACTGAAAAACTGTTTTTT. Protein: CASSQLGTRTEKLFF. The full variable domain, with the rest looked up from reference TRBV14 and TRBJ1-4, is EAGVTQFPSHSVIEKGQTVTLRCDPISGHDNLYWYRRVMGKEIKFLLHFVKESKQDESGMPNNRFLAERTGGTYSTLKVQPAELEDSGVYFCASSQLGTRTEKLFFGSGTQLSVL.

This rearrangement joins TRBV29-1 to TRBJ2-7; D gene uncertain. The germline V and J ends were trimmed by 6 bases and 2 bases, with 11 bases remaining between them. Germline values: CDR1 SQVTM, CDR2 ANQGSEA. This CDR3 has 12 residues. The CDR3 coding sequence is TGCAGCGTCCGGAGCAAGACCTACGAGCAGTACTTC. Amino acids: CSVRSKTYEQYF.

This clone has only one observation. The chain's CDR3 is CASSLIAGGDGYTF. The CDR3 DNA reads as TGTGCCAGCAGCTTAATCGCAGGGGGCGATGGCTACACCTTC. V and J are TRBV7-3 and TRBJ1-2, with TRBD1 matching 8 bases. Trimming removed 1 base from V and 6 bases from J; junction bases left unmatched: 4. This CDR3 contains 14 residues. The germline V gene has CDR1 SGHTA and CDR2 FQGTGA. Using reference TRBV7-3 and TRBJ1-2 for the parts outside the CDR3, the full variable domain is GAGVSQTPSNKVTEKGKYVELRCDPISGHTALYWYRQSLGQGPEFLIYFQGTGAADDSGLPNDRFFAVRPEGSVSTLKIQRTERGDSAVYLCASSLIAGGDGYTFGSGTRLTVV.

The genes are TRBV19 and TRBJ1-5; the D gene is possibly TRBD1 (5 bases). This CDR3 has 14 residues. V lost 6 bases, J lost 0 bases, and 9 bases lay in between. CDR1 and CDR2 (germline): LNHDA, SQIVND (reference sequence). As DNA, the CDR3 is TGTGCCAGTAGCGGGGGACGTAGCAATCAGCCCCAGCATTTT. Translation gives CASSGGRSNQPQHF.

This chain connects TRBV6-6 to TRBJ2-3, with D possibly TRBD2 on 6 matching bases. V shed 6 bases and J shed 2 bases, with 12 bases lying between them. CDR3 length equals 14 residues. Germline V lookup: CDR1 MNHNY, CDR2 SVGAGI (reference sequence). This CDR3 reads CASSLRETTDTQYF. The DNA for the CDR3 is TGTGCCAGCAGCTTACGGGAGACCACAGATACGCAGTATTTT.

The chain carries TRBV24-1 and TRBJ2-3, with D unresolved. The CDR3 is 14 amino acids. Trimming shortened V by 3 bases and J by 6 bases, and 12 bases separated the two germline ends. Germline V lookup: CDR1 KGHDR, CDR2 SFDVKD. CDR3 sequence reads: CATSDDTATDTQYF. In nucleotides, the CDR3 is TGTGCCACCAGTGATGATACAGCTACCGATACGCAGTATTTT.

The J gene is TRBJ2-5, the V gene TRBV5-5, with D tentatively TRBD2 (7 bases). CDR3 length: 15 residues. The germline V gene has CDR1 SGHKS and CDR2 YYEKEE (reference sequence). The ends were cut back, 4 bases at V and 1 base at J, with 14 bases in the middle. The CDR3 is CASSPGGALQETQYF. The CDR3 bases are TGTGCCAGCAGCCCGGGGGGCGCCCTCCAAGAGACCCAGTACTTC.

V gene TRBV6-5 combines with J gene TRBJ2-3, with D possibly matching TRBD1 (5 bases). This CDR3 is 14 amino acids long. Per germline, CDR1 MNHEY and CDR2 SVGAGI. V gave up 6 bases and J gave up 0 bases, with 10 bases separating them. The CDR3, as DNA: TGTGCCAGCAGGCCGACAGCTAGCACAGATACGCAGTATTTT. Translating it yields CASRPTASTDTQYF.

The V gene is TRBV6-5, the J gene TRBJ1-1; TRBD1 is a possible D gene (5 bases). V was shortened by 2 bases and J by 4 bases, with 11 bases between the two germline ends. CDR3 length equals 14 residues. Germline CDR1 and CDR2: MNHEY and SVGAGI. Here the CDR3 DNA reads TGTGCCAGCAGTTACAGGGGTAGGGGCACTGAAGCTTTCTTT. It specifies CASSYRGRGTEAFF.

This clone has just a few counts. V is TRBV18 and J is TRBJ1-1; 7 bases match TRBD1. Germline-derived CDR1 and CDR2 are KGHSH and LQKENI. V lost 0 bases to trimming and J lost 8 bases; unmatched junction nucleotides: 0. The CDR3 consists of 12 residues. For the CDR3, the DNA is TGTGCCAGCTCACCACCGGGACAGGAAGCTTTCTTT. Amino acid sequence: CASSPPGQEAFF.

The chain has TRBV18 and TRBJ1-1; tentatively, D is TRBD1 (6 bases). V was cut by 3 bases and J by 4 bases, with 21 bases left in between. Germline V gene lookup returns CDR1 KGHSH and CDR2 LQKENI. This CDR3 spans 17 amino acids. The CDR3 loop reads CASSPLGAGGGATEAFF. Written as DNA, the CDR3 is TGTGCCAGCTCACCTTTGGGGGCTGGGGGGGGAGCCACTGAAGCTTTCTTT.

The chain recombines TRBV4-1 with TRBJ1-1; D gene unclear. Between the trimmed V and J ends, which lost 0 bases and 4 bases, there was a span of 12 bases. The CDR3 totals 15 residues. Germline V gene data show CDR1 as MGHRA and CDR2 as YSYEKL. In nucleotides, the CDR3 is TGCGCCAGCAGCCAAGATATGAGGAGTCTCACTGAAGCTTTCTTT. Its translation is CASSQDMRSLTEAFF.

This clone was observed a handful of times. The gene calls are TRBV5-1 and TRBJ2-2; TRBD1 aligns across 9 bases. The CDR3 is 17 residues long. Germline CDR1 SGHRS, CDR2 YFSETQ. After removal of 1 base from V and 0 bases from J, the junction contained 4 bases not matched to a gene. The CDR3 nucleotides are TGCGCCAGCAGCTTGTCACAGGGGGCCGCGAACACCGGGGAGCTGTTTTTT. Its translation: CASSLSQGAANTGELFF.

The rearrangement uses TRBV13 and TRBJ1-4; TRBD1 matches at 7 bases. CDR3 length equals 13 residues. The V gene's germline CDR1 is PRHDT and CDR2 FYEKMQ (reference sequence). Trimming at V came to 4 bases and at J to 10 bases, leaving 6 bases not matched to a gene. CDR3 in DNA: TGTGCCAGCAGCTATAACAGGGGAGGAAAACTGTTTTTT. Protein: CASSYNRGGKLFF.

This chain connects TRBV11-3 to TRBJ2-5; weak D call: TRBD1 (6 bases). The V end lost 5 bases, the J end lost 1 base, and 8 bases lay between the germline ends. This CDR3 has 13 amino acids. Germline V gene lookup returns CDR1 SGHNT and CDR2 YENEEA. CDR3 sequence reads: CASSRDIQETQYF. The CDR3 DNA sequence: TGTGCCAGCAGCCGGGACATCCAAGAGACCCAGTACTTC.

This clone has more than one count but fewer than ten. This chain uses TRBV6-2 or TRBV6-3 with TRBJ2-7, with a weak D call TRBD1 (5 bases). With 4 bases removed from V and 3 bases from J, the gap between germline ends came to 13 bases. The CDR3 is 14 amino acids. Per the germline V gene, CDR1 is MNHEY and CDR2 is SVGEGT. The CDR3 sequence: CASSSTGALYEQYF. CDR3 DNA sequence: TGTGCCAGCAGTTCCACAGGAGCCCTCTACGAGCAGTACTTC.

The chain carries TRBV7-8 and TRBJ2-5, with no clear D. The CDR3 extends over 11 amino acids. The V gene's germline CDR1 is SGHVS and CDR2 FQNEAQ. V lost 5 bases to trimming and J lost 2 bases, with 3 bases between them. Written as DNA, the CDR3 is TGTGCCAGCAGCCCTCAAGAGACCCAGTACTTC. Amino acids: CASSPQETQYF.

The CDR3 DNA is TGTGCCAGCAGCACTCGCGCTTACGAGCAGTACTTC. Translation gives CASSTRAYEQYF. The rearrangement uses TRBV7-2 and TRBJ2-7; no clear D. The germline gives CDR1 SGHTA, CDR2 FQGNSA. The CDR3 has 12 amino acids. V dropped 5 bases and J dropped 4 bases, with 9 bases sitting between them.

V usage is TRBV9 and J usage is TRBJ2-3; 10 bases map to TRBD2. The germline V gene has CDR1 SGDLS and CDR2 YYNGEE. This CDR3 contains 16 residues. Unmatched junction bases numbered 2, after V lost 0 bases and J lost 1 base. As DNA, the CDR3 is TGTGCCAGCAGCGTAGTAACTAGCGGGGGCACAGATACGCAGTATTTT. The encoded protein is CASSVVTSGGTDTQYF.

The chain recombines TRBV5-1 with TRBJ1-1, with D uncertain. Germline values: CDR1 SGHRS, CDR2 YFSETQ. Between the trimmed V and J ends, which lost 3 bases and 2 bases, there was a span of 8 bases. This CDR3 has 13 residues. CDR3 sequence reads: CASSSDSNTEAFF. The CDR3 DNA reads TGCGCCAGCAGCTCGGACTCCAACACTGAAGCTTTCTTT.

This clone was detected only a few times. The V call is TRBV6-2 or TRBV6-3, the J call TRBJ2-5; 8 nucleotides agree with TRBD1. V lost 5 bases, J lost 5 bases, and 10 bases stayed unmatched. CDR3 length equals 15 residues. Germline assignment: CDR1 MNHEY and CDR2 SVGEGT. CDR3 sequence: CASSTWDRWWETQYF. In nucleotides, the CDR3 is TGTGCCAGCAGTACGTGGGACAGGTGGTGGGAGACCCAGTACTTC.

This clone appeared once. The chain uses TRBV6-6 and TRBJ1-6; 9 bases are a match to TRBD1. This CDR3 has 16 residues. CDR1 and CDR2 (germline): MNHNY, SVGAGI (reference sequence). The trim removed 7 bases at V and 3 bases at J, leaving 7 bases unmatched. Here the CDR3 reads CASTKGDRDYNSPLHF. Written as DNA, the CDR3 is TGTGCCAGCACCAAGGGGGACAGGGACTATAATTCACCCCTCCACTTT.